The 21 T cell receptor beta chains below all came from one sample that was sequenced in a study of cytomegalovirus exposure and HLA in healthy donors (dated by TCRdb to between 2016 and 2019). The library was made by the immunoSEQ multiplex PCR assay. The multiplex PCR relied on a mix of 60 forward primers for TCR Vbeta segments and 13 reverse primers for TCR Jbeta segments. The table comes from immuneACCESS by way of TCRdb, which keeps in-frame sequences with V and J called. Part of the clones is missing from these tables; in studies checked, under half for an unresolved V gene and the rest for unknown reasons. This sample gives 85,000 to 100,000 clones in total; 84% of them show up just once. The top ten clones comprise roughly 5.3% of the sample. Sequencing input: PBMCs. These receptors were obtained from a woman aged 18-29 years in good health and CMV-seropositive.

The chain uses TRBV7-9 and TRBJ1-1; 10 nucleotides agree with TRBD1. J lost 5 bases, V lost 4 bases, and 4 bases had no gene match. The CDR3 contains 14 residues. From germline, CDR1 is SEHNR and CDR2 FQNEAQ (reference sequence). Here the CDR3 DNA reads TGTGCCAGCAGCTGCCGGGACAGGGGAACTGAAGCTTTCTTT. It yields the protein CASSCRDRGTEAFF.

The chain joins TRBV15 to TRBJ2-1; 10 nucleotides agree with TRBD2. Germline CDR1 and CDR2: LNHNV and YYDKDF (reference sequence). V shed 3 bases and J 0 bases; nucleotides not matched to a gene: 5. This CDR3 is 17 amino acids long. The CDR3: CATSRRTSGTSYNEQFF. The CDR3 nucleotides are TGTGCCACCAGCAGGAGGACTAGCGGTACCTCCTACAATGAGCAGTTCTTC.

V gene TRBV5-1 combines with J gene TRBJ2-3; D remains unclear. Deletions cut 6 bases from V and 2 bases from J, with 13 bases between. Per the germline V gene, CDR1 is SGHRS and CDR2 is YFSETQ. This CDR3 has 14 residues. The CDR3 spells CASTILRDTDTQYF. Written as DNA, the CDR3 is TGCGCCAGCACAATATTACGAGACACAGATACGCAGTATTTT. Drawing the rest from reference TRBV5-1 and TRBJ2-3, the complete variable domain is KAGVTQTPRYLIKTRGQQVTLSCSPISGHRSVSWYQQTPGQGLQFLFEYFSETQRNKGNFPGRFSGRQFSNSRSEMNVSTLELGDSALYLCASTILRDTDTQYFGPGTRLTVL.

The chain links TRBV11-2 to TRBJ2-3; a weak D match, TRBD2 (7 bases). The germline CDR1 and CDR2 sequences are SGHAT and FQNNGV. V was pared by 3 bases and J by 2 bases, with 15 bases between. The CDR3 is 16 residues long. CDR3 loop: CASSFGGGDITDTQYF. In DNA form, the CDR3 reads TGTGCCAGCAGCTTCGGAGGGGGGGATATCACAGATACGCAGTATTTT.

J is TRBJ1-3 and V is TRBV29-1; D possibly corresponds to TRBD1 (6 bases). Looked up from germline, CDR1 is SQVTM and CDR2 is ANQGSEA. The CDR3 is 13 amino acids. V shed 7 bases and J shed 7 bases, with 17 bases lying between them. The DNA for the CDR3 is TGCAGCGCCAGGGGACACGGCGGCAACACCATATATTTT. Translation: CSARGHGGNTIYF.

The rearrangement joins TRBV10-3 to TRBJ1-5; weak D call: TRBD1 (6 bases). The germline V and J ends were trimmed by 3 bases and 5 bases, with 14 bases remaining between them. This CDR3 region has 15 residues. Germline CDR1 is ENHRY and CDR2 is SYGVKD. The CDR3: CAISDRGGLDQPQHF. CDR3 coding DNA: TGTGCCATCAGTGACCGTGGGGGCCTTGATCAGCCCCAGCATTTT.

The V and J genes are TRBV7-9 and TRBJ1-2; a possible D gene is TRBD1 (5 bases). Germline lookup yields CDR1 SEHNR and CDR2 FQNEAQ (reference sequence). V was shortened by 0 bases and J by 5 bases, with 13 bases between the two germline ends. The CDR3 has 15 amino acids. In DNA, the CDR3 is TGTGCCAGCAGCTTAGCAGGGACTCACGAGTATGGCTACACCTTC. Translated: CASSLAGTHEYGYTF.

The gene calls are TRBV19 and TRBJ1-1; TRBD1 is a possible D gene (6 bases). Per the germline V gene, CDR1 is LNHDA and CDR2 is SQIVND (reference sequence). Trimming cost V 10 bases and J 5 bases, with 17 bases left between them. The CDR3 is made up of 13 amino acids. The CDR3 DNA is TGTGCCACAATCCAGACAGGATTTACTGAAGCTTTCTTT. The encoded protein is CATIQTGFTEAFF.

V usage is TRBV4-1 and J usage is TRBJ2-7, with 9 bases matching TRBD1. CDR1 is MGHRA, CDR2 YSYEKL, per germline. The CDR3 loop spans 15 amino acids. Unmatched junction bases numbered 11, after V lost 6 bases and J lost 5 bases. The CDR3 here is CASRTTGTGRNEQYF. The CDR3 DNA reads TGCGCCAGCAGGACGACCGGGACAGGGAGAAACGAGCAGTACTTC.

In nucleotides, the CDR3 is TGTGCCAGCAGCTTAACCCAACAGGGTTTAGACGAAAAACTGTTTTTT. Protein sequence: CASSLTQQGLDEKLFF. V gene TRBV13 combines with J gene TRBJ1-4, with D perhaps TRBD1 (6 bases). CDR1 PRHDT and CDR2 FYEKMQ come from the germline V gene (reference sequence). Trimming took 2 bases from V and 8 from J, leaving 18 bases between them. The CDR3 totals 16 residues.

The chain is built from TRBV18 and TRBJ2-7; 7 nucleotides match TRBD1. V shed 6 bases and J 0 bases; nucleotides not matched to a gene: 8. This CDR3 spans 15 amino acids. Looked up from germline, CDR1 is KGHSH and CDR2 is LQKENI. In DNA form, the CDR3 reads TGTGCCAGCTCTGCAAGACAGGGAGCCTCCTACGAGCAGTACTTC. Translated: CASSARQGASYEQYF.

The gene calls are TRBV29-1 and TRBJ1-2; D gene ambiguous. Trimming stripped 0 bases from V and 6 bases from J, with 8 bases between. Germline CDR1 is SQVTM and CDR2 is ANQGSEA. This CDR3 contains 12 residues. This CDR3 is CSVEDGGNGYTF. Written as DNA, the CDR3 is TGCAGCGTTGAAGATGGAGGGAATGGCTACACCTTC.

The chain links TRBV4-1 to TRBJ2-7; possibly TRBD2 for D (6 bases). The CDR3 is 15 residues long. The germline V gene has CDR1 MGHRA and CDR2 YSYEKL. Deletions cut 4 bases from V and 6 bases from J, with 19 bases between. CDR3 nucleotides: TGCGCCAGCAGCCTCCGGGGGACGGGAGATGGCGAGCAGTACTTC. The encoded protein is CASSLRGTGDGEQYF.

This clone came up once. The rearrangement uses TRBV6-5 and TRBJ2-1; TRBD2 agrees at 7 bases. Per germline, CDR1 MNHEY and CDR2 SVGAGI. V trimming: 2 bases; J trimming: 3 bases; junction bases outside the gene matches: 7. The CDR3 totals 16 residues. The CDR3 spells CASSYISGTYYNEQFF. Here the CDR3 DNA reads TGTGCCAGCAGTTACATCAGCGGGACTTACTACAATGAGCAGTTCTTC.

This clone was recorded once. This chain links TRBV5-1 with TRBJ1-1; D is perhaps TRBD1 (5 bases). Trimming pared 7 bases from V and 6 bases from J, leaving 16 bases between. Per the germline V gene, CDR1 is SGHRS and CDR2 is YFSETQ. The CDR3 consists of 13 residues. The CDR3 protein is CASSALGGAEAFF. CDR3 coding DNA: TGCGCCAGCTCGGCCCTTGGGGGGGCTGAAGCTTTCTTT.

The sample holds a few counts of this clone. This chain connects TRBV6-1 to TRBJ1-1; D unclear. This CDR3 region has 12 residues. V was pared by 0 bases and J by 11 bases, with 10 bases between. Germline loops: CDR1 MNHNS, CDR2 SASEGT. CDR3 residues: CASSEALLEAFF. The DNA for the CDR3 is TGTGCCAGCAGTGAAGCGCTCCTTGAGGCTTTCTTT.

This clone was counted once. V and J are TRBV21-1 and TRBJ1-1. TRBV21-1 is recorded as a pseudogene. The CDR3 totals 13 residues. DNA of the CDR3: TGTGCCAGCAGCAAAGGGGACTACACTGAAGCTTTCTTT. It encodes CASSKGDYTEAFF.

The J gene is TRBJ1-3, the V gene TRBV13; 7 bases match TRBD1. This CDR3 comprises 19 residues. Germline CDR1 reads PRHDT; CDR2 reads FYEKMQ (reference sequence). V shed 4 bases, J shed 0 bases, and the junction held 15 bases outside the gene matches. CDR3 coding DNA: TGTGCCAGCAGCTCGGGGACAGCCGAACGCCCCCACTCTGGAAACACCATATATTTT. Translating gives CASSSGTAERPHSGNTIYF.

In regard to this clone: One end of the junction is discordant with germline, which a read error may explain. The rearrangement uses TRBV6-5 and TRBJ2-7; possibly TRBD2 for D (6 bases). The CDR3 loop spans 15 amino acids. The germline V gene encodes CDR1 MNHEY and CDR2 SVGAGI. CDR3 nucleotide sequence: TGTGCCAGCAGAAGGTCCAGGGAGGCCTCCTACGAGCAGCACTTC. This encodes CASRRSREASYEQHF.

CDR3 DNA: TGCGCCAGCAGCACCGGCGGGGCGGGCTCCTACAATGAGCAGTTCTTC. This translates into CASSTGGAGSYNEQFF. The rearrangement joins TRBV10-1 to TRBJ2-1; maybe TRBD2 (6 bases). This CDR3 is 16 amino acids long. The germline V gene encodes CDR1 WNHNN and CDR2 SYGVQD (reference sequence). With 6 bases removed from V and 0 bases from J, the gap between germline ends came to 15 bases.

V is TRBV28 and J is TRBJ1-2; perhaps TRBD1 as D (5 bases). In germline, CDR1 is MDHEN, CDR2 SYDVKM. Trimming took 2 bases from V and 8 from J, leaving 9 bases between them. The CDR3 spans 12 residues. The CDR3 region is CASSLQGWGYTF. Written as DNA, the CDR3 is TGTGCCAGCAGTTTACAGGGTTGGGGCTACACCTTC.